What follows are 26 T cell receptor beta chains derived from one specimen sequenced in a study of T cell responses to AZD1222 COVID-19 vaccine. The table came from immunoSEQ multiplex PCR; TCRdb's copy has only in-frame clones and leaves some out. Here the sample spans about 85,000 clones, just over 85% being singletons. The input for sequencing was peripheral blood, taken on day 0 of MenACWY control vaccination. The receptors here all came from an adult in good health.

This chain joins TRBV4-3 and TRBJ2-1, with D possibly TRBD1 on 5 matching bases. Trimming took off 1 base at V and 2 bases at J, with 18 bases between the two ends. This CDR3 region has 18 residues. Germline V CDR1 and CDR2: LGHNA, YSLEER. CDR3 in amino acids: CASSQVFTQGKAYNEQFF. The CDR3 DNA reads TGCGCCAGCAGCCAAGTGTTTACTCAGGGAAAAGCCTACAATGAGCAGTTCTTC.

The chain recombines TRBV5-6 with TRBJ2-7; TRBD2 matches 11 bases. From germline, CDR1 is SGHDT and CDR2 YYEEEE. After removal of 3 bases from V and 2 bases from J, the junction contained 4 bases not matched to a gene. The CDR3 has 15 amino acids. CDR3 protein: CASSYLAGGTYEQYF. For the CDR3, the DNA is TGTGCCAGCAGCTACCTAGCGGGGGGCACCTACGAGCAGTACTTC.

The chain couples TRBV18 to TRBJ2-3; D may be TRBD1 or TRBD2 (5 bases each). CDR1 KGHSH and CDR2 LQKENI come from the germline V gene. Trimming took 3 bases from V and 4 from J, leaving 17 bases between them. CDR3 size: 16 residues. The CDR3 protein is CASSPGESPGADTQYF. The CDR3 DNA reads as TGTGCCAGCTCACCGGGGGAAAGTCCTGGTGCAGATACGCAGTATTTT.

The V gene is TRBV6-2 or TRBV6-3, the J gene TRBJ1-3; no clear D. Germline lookup yields CDR1 MNHEY and CDR2 SVGEGT. With 7 bases removed from V and 6 bases from J, the gap between germline ends came to 13 bases. This CDR3 contains 13 residues. The CDR3: CASTPDGENTIYF. In DNA, the CDR3 is TGTGCCAGCACCCCCGACGGTGAAAACACCATATATTTT.

Of note for this clone: The same CDR3 can be traced to other DNA sequences in this sample. J is TRBJ1-5 and V is TRBV7-2; 8 positions agree with TRBD1. The trim removed 6 bases at V and 2 bases at J, leaving 6 bases unmatched. The V gene's germline CDR1 is SGHTA and CDR2 FQGNSA. The CDR3 is 15 residues long. CDR3 loop: CASSPDRGGNQPQHF. The CDR3 DNA sequence: TGTGCCAGCAGTCCCGACAGGGGAGGCAATCAGCCCCAGCATTTT.

J is TRBJ2-3 and V is TRBV6-4, with 7 nucleotides matching TRBD2. The CDR3 is 16 residues long. The V gene's germline CDR1 is MRHNA and CDR2 SNTAGT. V trimming: 0 bases; J trimming: 5 bases; junction bases outside the gene matches: 8. CDR3 sequence (DNA): TGTGCCAGCAGTGACTCGACCGGGACTACAAAAGATACGCAGTATTTT. As protein: CASSDSTGTTKDTQYF.

The rearrangement links TRBV12-3 or TRBV12-4 to TRBJ1-2, with D perhaps TRBD1 (6 bases). V was shortened by 6 bases and J by 7 bases, with 15 bases between the two germline ends. This CDR3 is built from 13 residues. CDR3 residues: CASSRYRAAGYTF. The CDR3 nucleotides read TGTGCCAGCAGCCGATACAGGGCCGCTGGCTACACCTTC.

V gene TRBV30 combines with J gene TRBJ1-6; 8 bases agree with TRBD1. The V and J ends lost 0 bases and 7 bases, in that order; junction bases with no gene match: 2. This CDR3 has 14 residues. The germline gives CDR1 GTSNPN, CDR2 SVGIG (reference sequence). The CDR3 coding sequence is TGTGCCTGGAGTGTAAACAGGGGGAATTCACCCCTCCACTTT. Translated, it gives CAWSVNRGNSPLHF.

The chain links TRBV4-2 to TRBJ1-3, with TRBD1 identical over 8 bases. The CDR3 consists of 16 residues. CDR1 and CDR2 (germline): LGHNA, YNFKEQ. After removal of 2 bases from V and 3 bases from J, the junction contained 6 bases not matched to a gene. The CDR3 region is CASSQYLTGDGNTIYF. For the CDR3, the DNA is TGTGCCAGCAGCCAATACTTGACAGGGGATGGAAACACCATATATTTT.

The chain carries TRBV7-8 and TRBJ2-1; 10 nucleotides line up with TRBD2. This CDR3 has 15 residues. Trimming at V came to 2 bases and at J to 9 bases, leaving 7 bases not matched to a gene. Looked up from germline, CDR1 is SGHVS and CDR2 is FQNEAQ. The CDR3: CASSLTSGNVIEQFF. In nucleotides, the CDR3 is TGTGCCAGCAGCTTAACTAGCGGGAACGTTATTGAGCAGTTCTTC.

This clone was observed a single time. The chain carries TRBV5-1 and TRBJ1-5; D possibly corresponds to TRBD1 (6 bases). The V and J ends lost 4 bases and 6 bases respectively, with 17 bases between them. Germline-derived CDR1 and CDR2 are SGHRS and YFSETQ. The CDR3 totals 15 residues. This CDR3 is CASSGGGGAGQPQHF. The CDR3 nucleotides read TGCGCCAGCAGCGGGGGCGGGGGCGCGGGTCAGCCCCAGCATTTT.

CDR3 DNA sequence: TGTGCCAGCAGCTTAAACAGCAACGCGGGACCTGAAGCTTTCTTT. It translates to CASSLNSNAGPEAFF. This rearrangement joins TRBV7-9 to TRBJ1-1; a weak D match, TRBD1 (5 bases). The CDR3 contains 15 residues. Germline V CDR1 and CDR2: SEHNR, FQNEAQ (reference sequence). Trimming pared 2 bases from V and 6 bases from J, leaving 16 bases between.

This rearrangement joins TRBV9 to TRBJ1-1, with D tentatively TRBD1 (5 bases). Trimming left V 0 bases short and J 6 bases short, with 9 bases between. This CDR3 is 13 amino acids long. CDR1 and CDR2 (germline): SGDLS, YYNGEE. The chain's CDR3 is CASSVGGAAEAFF. The CDR3 DNA reads TGTGCCAGCAGCGTAGGCGGGGCGGCTGAAGCTTTCTTT.

This sequence joins TRBV7-3 and TRBJ1-1; unclear D gene. Germline V gene data show CDR1 as SGHTA and CDR2 as FQGTGA. Trimming took 4 bases from V and 5 from J, leaving 11 bases between them. The CDR3 loop spans 13 amino acids. CDR3 DNA: TGTGCCAGCAGCTCCTCGGCGCGGACTGAAGCTTTCTTT. This translates into CASSSSARTEAFF.

This chain joins TRBV5-6 and TRBJ2-2; tentatively, D is TRBD2 (6 bases). Looked up from germline, CDR1 is SGHDT and CDR2 is YYEEEE. The CDR3 contains 17 residues. V lost 1 base and J 0 bases, leaving 13 bases between the germline ends. This chain's CDR3 is CASSLSPGLANTGELFF. The CDR3 DNA reads TGTGCCAGCAGCTTGTCCCCGGGACTGGCGAACACCGGGGAGCTGTTTTTT.

This clone occurred once. The V gene is TRBV7-2, the J gene TRBJ1-4; D gene uncertain. V was cut by 5 bases and J by 0 bases, with 13 bases left in between. The V gene's germline CDR1 is SGHTA and CDR2 FQGNSA. The CDR3 is made up of 16 amino acids. Here the CDR3 reads CASSEQTVATNEKLFF. The CDR3 DNA sequence: TGTGCCAGCAGCGAACAAACAGTTGCAACTAATGAAAAACTGTTTTTT.

The chain combines TRBV5-1 with TRBJ2-3, with TRBD2 matching 12 bases. J lost 3 bases, V lost 4 bases, and 3 bases had no gene match. CDR1 is SGHRS and CDR2 is YFSETQ in the germline V gene. This CDR3 has 15 residues. The CDR3 loop reads CASSATSGGTDTQYF. The CDR3 DNA sequence: TGCGCCAGCAGCGCTACTAGCGGGGGGACAGATACGCAGTATTTT.

This chain connects TRBV6-5 to TRBJ1-5; the D is unclear. V was pared by 7 bases and J by 0 bases, with 10 bases between. Looked up from germline, CDR1 is MNHEY and CDR2 is SVGAGI. CDR3 length: 14 amino acids. The CDR3 DNA is TGTGCCAGCACACGGGCAGATAGCAATCAGCCCCAGCATTTT. Translated, it gives CASTRADSNQPQHF.

The V gene is TRBV11-2, the J gene TRBJ2-5, with 10 bases aligning to TRBD1. Trimming removed 4 bases from V and 7 bases from J; junction bases left unmatched: 3. The CDR3 is made up of 13 amino acids. Per germline, CDR1 SGHAT and CDR2 FQNNGV. The CDR3 DNA reads TGTGCCAGCAGCTCGGACAGGGGGGTGACCCAGTACTTC. Translated: CASSSDRGVTQYF. The variable domain in full, completed from reference TRBV11-2 and TRBJ2-5, reads EAGVAQSPRYKIIEKRQSVAFWCNPISGHATLYWYQQILGQGPKLLIQFQNNGVVDDSQLPKDRFSAERLKGVDSTLKIQPAKLEDSAVYLCASSSDRGVTQYFGPGTRLLVL.

In this sample, this clone turned up once. The chain couples TRBV29-1 to TRBJ2-3, with TRBD2 matching over 9 bases. The V segment lost 1 base and the J segment 1 base; nucleotides outside the gene matches: 9. This CDR3 spans 17 amino acids. CDR1 SQVTM and CDR2 ANQGSEA come from the germline V gene. CDR3 region: CSVEGGGLAGRTDTQYF. The DNA of the CDR3 is TGCAGCGTTGAAGGAGGGGGTCTAGCGGGGCGCACAGATACGCAGTATTTT.

V usage is TRBV28 and J usage is TRBJ1-4; tentative D call: TRBD1 (6 bases). From germline, CDR1 is MDHEN and CDR2 SYDVKM. This CDR3 region has 12 residues. Trimming removed 8 bases at V and 6 bases at J, with 10 bases between. CDR3 in DNA: TGTGCCAGCCGCGGGGGCTATGAAAAACTGTTTTTT. Its protein product is CASRGGYEKLFF. Full variable domain (remainder filled in from reference TRBV28 and TRBJ1-4): DVKVTQSSRYLVKRTGEKVFLECVQDMDHENMFWYRQDPGLGLRLIYFSYDVKMKEKGDIPEGYSVSREKKERFSLILESASTNQTSMYLCASRGGYEKLFFGSGTQLSVL.

The CDR3 region has the DNA TGCGCCAGCAGCCGAGACAGAGAAAATGAAAAACTGTTTTTT. Protein product: CASSRDRENEKLFF. The chain is built from TRBV5-1 and TRBJ1-4; D is perhaps TRBD1 (5 bases). V lost 4 bases, J lost 5 bases, and 12 bases lay in between. Germline CDR1 SGHRS, CDR2 YFSETQ. The length of the CDR3 is 14 residues.

CDR3 nucleotide sequence: TGTGCCAGCAGCGCCAGACTAGCGGGGGCCCTCATCAATGAGCAGTTCTTC. It codes for CASSARLAGALINEQFF. The V gene is TRBV11-3, the J gene TRBJ2-1, with 12 bases that match TRBD2. Germline V CDR1 and CDR2: SGHNT, YENEEA. V was clipped by 5 bases and J by 6 bases; unmatched bases: 11. CDR3 length equals 17 residues.

CDR3 nucleotides: TGTGCCTGGACCGGGACAGGGGGCAATCAGCCCCAGCATTTT. It encodes CAWTGTGGNQPQHF. The chain combines TRBV30 with TRBJ1-5; 10 bases line up with TRBD1. Per germline, CDR1 GTSNPN and CDR2 SVGIG (reference sequence). This CDR3 has 14 amino acids. Losses at the gene ends were 4 bases for V and 2 bases for J; bases not matched to a gene: 2. The whole variable domain, filled in from reference TRBV30 and TRBJ1-5, reads SQTIHQWPATLVQPVGSPLSLECTVEGTSNPNLYWYRQAAGRGLQLLFYSVGIGQISSEVPQNLSASRPQDRQFILSSKKLLLSDSGFYLCAWTGTGGNQPQHFGDGTRLSIL.

This sequence joins TRBV2 and TRBJ2-2, with TRBD1 identical over 7 bases. CDR3 length: 15 amino acids. With V trimmed by 6 bases and J by 0 bases, 4 bases remained unmatched. Germline assignment: CDR1 SNHLY and CDR2 FYNNEI. The CDR3 here is CASRLGQTNTGELFF. The CDR3 nucleotides are TGTGCCAGCAGGTTGGGACAGACGAACACCGGGGAGCTGTTTTTT.

This sequence joins TRBV3-1 (or the pseudogene TRBV3-2) and TRBJ2-2; weak D call: TRBD1 (6 bases). Germline V lookup: CDR1 LGHDT, CDR2 YNNKEL (reference sequence). The CDR3 extends over 13 amino acids. Trimming pared 3 bases from V and 5 bases from J, leaving 7 bases between. Written as DNA, the CDR3 is TGTGCCAGCAGCCAGAGGGGGACCGGGGAGCTGTTTTTT. This encodes CASSQRGTGELFF.